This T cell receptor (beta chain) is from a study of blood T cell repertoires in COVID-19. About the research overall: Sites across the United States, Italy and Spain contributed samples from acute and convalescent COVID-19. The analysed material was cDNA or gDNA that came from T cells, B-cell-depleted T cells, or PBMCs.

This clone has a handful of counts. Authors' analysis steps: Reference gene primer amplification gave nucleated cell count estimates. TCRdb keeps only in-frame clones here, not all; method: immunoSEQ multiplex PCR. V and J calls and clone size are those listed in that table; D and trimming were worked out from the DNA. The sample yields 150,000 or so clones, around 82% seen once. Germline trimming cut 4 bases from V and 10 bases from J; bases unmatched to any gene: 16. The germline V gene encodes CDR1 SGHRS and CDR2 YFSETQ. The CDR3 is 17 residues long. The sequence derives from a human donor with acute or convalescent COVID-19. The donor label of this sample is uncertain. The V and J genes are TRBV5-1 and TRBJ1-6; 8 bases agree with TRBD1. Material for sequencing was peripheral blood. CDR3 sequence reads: CASSPTAGGGNYSPLHF. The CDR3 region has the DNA TGCGCCAGCAGCCCAACGGCAGGGGGCGGAAATTACTCACCCCTCCACTTT.